What follows are 4 T cell receptor beta chains derived from one specimen sequenced in a study of T cells in Graves' hyperthyroidism and ophthalmopathy. TCR beta CDR3 region amplification was performed from RNA transcripts. The HTBI set primed first-round TCR CDR3 RT-PCR. TCRdb redid the calling of the multiplex PCR reads with MiXCR, one entry per CDR3 protein. In the table there are about 580,000 distinct CDR3 sequences, over 11% of which are singletons. The sequenced sample consisted of blood. These receptors were collected from a woman aged 30 to 39 with Graves' hyperthyroidism that later progressed to Graves' ophthalmopathy.

In its sample, this clonotype was seen many times. The chain uses TRBV28 and TRBJ2-7, with D possibly called TRBD1 or TRBD2 (5 bases each). The CDR3 length is 14 residues. In germline, CDR1 is MDHEN, CDR2 SYDVKM. V was pared by 2 bases and J by 2 bases, with 10 bases between. CDR3 DNA sequence: TGTGCCAGCAGTTTAGCCCTGGGGGCCTACGAGCAGTACTTC. Protein: CASSLALGAYEQYF.

This clonotype was seen repeatedly, ten times or more. The chain combines TRBV28 with TRBJ1-4, with D possibly being TRBD1 (5 bases). Per germline, CDR1 MDHEN and CDR2 SYDVKM. The CDR3 contains 14 residues. V lost 2 bases and J lost 7, with 11 bases in between. The CDR3 sequence: CASSLQGGLEKLFF. The CDR3 bases are TGTGCCAGCAGTTTACAGGGCGGACTTGAAAAACTGTTTTTT.

This clonotype has a count of ten or more. This chain connects TRBV24-1 to TRBJ2-1; the match to TRBD2 covers 7 bases. The CDR3 totals 16 residues. CDR1 and CDR2 (germline): KGHDR, SFDVKD. J was trimmed by 7 bases and V by 3 bases; bases with no gene match: 11. CDR3 sequence reads: CATSDVFGRAGNEQFF. CDR3 coding DNA: TGTGCCACCAGTGATGTCTTTGGGAGGGCCGGGAATGAGCAGTTCTTC.

This clonotype has a count of ten or more. This chain joins TRBV11-3 and TRBJ2-5; no clear D. The V end lost 3 bases, the J end lost 4 bases, and 9 bases lay between the germline ends. The germline CDR1 and CDR2 sequences are SGHNT and YENEEA. The CDR3 contains 13 residues. CDR3 loop: CASSFTYRETQYF. DNA of the CDR3: TGTGCCAGCAGCTTTACCTATCGAGAGACCCAGTACTTC.